The 3 T cell receptor beta chains below were found in one sample sequenced in a study of molecular identifiers for immune sequencing clone quantification. TCRdb re-analysed the PCR reads in MiXCR, keeping a single row per CDR3 protein. The profile shows tens of thousands of distinct CDR3 sequences, around a fifth of them singletons. The specimen sequenced was naive CD8+ T cells from blood, with Jurkat cell RNA spiked in. Subset of the sample: FACS-sorted CD8+CD4-CCR7+CD45RA+ naive T cells. All receptors come from a human donor in good health. Some libraries in this study had Jurkat cell RNA spiked in.

This clonotype was detected many times. J is TRBJ2-1 and V is TRBV30; no clear D gene. V was cut by 5 bases and J by 6 bases, with 2 bases left in between. This CDR3 comprises 9 residues. The germline V gene encodes CDR1 GTSNPN and CDR2 SVGIG (reference sequence). CDR3 in amino acids: CAWGNEQFF. Written as DNA, the CDR3 is TGTGCCTGGGGCAATGAGCAGTTCTTC.

Comment on this clonotype: A much larger clonotype is one base distant, so this may be a read error. This chain uses TRBV11-3 with TRBJ2-7, with TRBD2 as a possible D gene (5 bases). V dropped 6 bases and J dropped 6 bases, with 21 bases sitting between them. The V gene's germline CDR1 is SGHNT and CDR2 YENEEA. The CDR3 runs 15 residues. Here the CDR3 reads CASSMREGTRGEQYF. In DNA, the CDR3 is TGTGCCAGCAGTATGCGCGAAGGAACCCGGGGCGAGCAGTACTTC.

This clonotype has at least ten counts. The chain employs TRBV29-1 and TRBJ2-7, with a weak D call TRBD2 (5 bases). V lost 4 bases to trimming and J lost 2 bases, with 12 bases between them. CDR3 length: 13 residues. Germline loops: CDR1 SQVTM, CDR2 ANQGSEA. The CDR3 nucleotides read TGCAGCGTTGGAAATGGGAGAACCTACGAGCAGTACTTC. It yields the protein CSVGNGRTYEQYF.